Each of the 12 T cell receptor beta chains below was sequenced from the same sample in a study of vaccination and CD4 T cells after COVID-19. TCRdb reprocessed the PCR reads via MiXCR and lists one record per CDR3 protein. The sample consists of 30,000 to 40,000 distinct CDR3 sequences, under 45% of them appearing once. Time point denoted: late sampling 161 to 241 days after vaccination in a few convalescent patients. This specimen was CD4+ T cells from blood, taken about 7 months after SARS-CoV-2 vaccination. The receptors come from a human donor who had recovered from COVID-19.

This clonotype was picked up a small number of times. The chain carries TRBV20-1 and TRBJ2-5; D may be TRBD1 (6 bases). The CDR3 consists of 15 residues. V lost 3 bases to trimming and J lost 0 bases, with 14 bases between them. Germline V gene sequence: CDR1 DFQATT, CDR2 SNEGSKA (reference sequence). DNA for the CDR3: TGCAGTGCTAGGGGCAGGGGTTGGTACCAAGAGACCCAGTACTTC. It translates to CSARGRGWYQETQYF.

This clonotype was seen a handful of times. CDR3 region: CASSPRGPTANYGYTF. In DNA, the CDR3 is TGTGCCAGTAGTCCCCGGGGGCCTACAGCTAACTATGGCTACACCTTC. The chain recombines TRBV19 with TRBJ1-2, with D tentatively TRBD1 (6 bases). Trimming stripped 5 bases from V and 0 bases from J, with 16 bases between. Germline V gene sequence: CDR1 LNHDA, CDR2 SQIVND (reference sequence). The CDR3 loop spans 16 amino acids.

The V gene is TRBV20-1, the J gene TRBJ1-5; D gene uncertain. This CDR3 has 15 amino acids. The germline gives CDR1 DFQATT, CDR2 SNEGSKA (reference sequence). Trimming removed 5 bases from V and 0 bases from J, with 14 bases in between. CDR3 residues: CSALGRGFSNQPQHF. In DNA, the CDR3 is TGCAGTGCTTTAGGCCGTGGATTTAGCAATCAGCCCCAGCATTTT.

This chain uses TRBV7-2 with TRBJ2-7; no clear D gene. CDR3 size: 12 residues. CDR1 and CDR2 (germline): SGHTA, FQGNSA. V was cut by 5 bases and J by 0 bases, with 5 bases left in between. The CDR3 loop reads CASSMNSYEQYF. The CDR3 DNA is TGTGCCAGCAGCATGAACTCCTACGAGCAGTACTTC.

J is TRBJ2-5 and V is TRBV2; 7 positions agree with TRBD2. The CDR3 contains 14 residues. V was clipped by 6 bases and J by 7 bases; unmatched bases: 11. From germline, CDR1 is SNHLY and CDR2 FYNNEI. Here the CDR3 reads CASRLGTSGGTQYF. In DNA, the CDR3 is TGTGCCAGCAGGCTTGGGACTTCGGGGGGGACCCAGTACTTC.

This clonotype has just a few counts. The chain carries TRBV6-1 and TRBJ1-5; D call uncertain. The ends were cut back, 10 bases at V and 2 bases at J, with 12 bases in the middle. This CDR3 contains 13 residues. Per germline, CDR1 MNHNS and CDR2 SASEGT. CDR3 in DNA: TGTGCCACCCGTGCTGGACGCAATCAGCCCCAGCATTTT. Translation: CATRAGRNQPQHF.

V gene TRBV7-2 combines with J gene TRBJ2-2; 7 positions match TRBD1. Germline V gives CDR1 SGHTA, CDR2 FQGNSA. V shed 5 bases, J shed 6 bases, and the junction held 9 bases outside the gene matches. This CDR3 comprises 15 residues. The CDR3 sequence: CASSQPGGRAGELFF. CDR3 DNA: TGTGCCAGCAGCCAACCAGGGGGTCGAGCCGGGGAGCTGTTTTTT.

This clonotype was seen a few times. V and J are TRBV4-1 and TRBJ1-1, with 8 bases matching TRBD1. The CDR3 is 15 residues long. The J segment lost 5 bases and the V segment lost 2 bases, leaving 7 bases of the junction unmatched. Per the germline V gene, CDR1 is MGHRA and CDR2 is YSYEKL. The CDR3 region is CASSQQGAARTEAFF. CDR3 nucleotide sequence: TGCGCCAGCAGCCAACAGGGGGCGGCGCGGACTGAAGCTTTCTTT.

The gene calls are TRBV27 and TRBJ2-3; 9 nucleotides agree with TRBD2. V was pared by 4 bases and J by 8 bases, with 4 bases of the junction left unmatched. Per the germline V gene, CDR1 is MNHEY and CDR2 is SMNVEV (reference sequence). The CDR3 totals 13 residues. CDR3 amino acids: CASSSASGVTQYF. The CDR3 bases are TGTGCCAGCAGTTCAGCTAGCGGGGTTACGCAGTATTTT.

This clonotype has a handful of counts. The chain couples TRBV20-1 to TRBJ2-7; weak D call: TRBD2 (6 bases). Deletions cut 1 base from V and 3 bases from J, with 13 bases between. Germline assignment: CDR1 DFQATT and CDR2 SNEGSKA (reference sequence). CDR3 length equals 14 residues. The CDR3 coding sequence is TGCAGTGCTAGAGTCGGCGGGGACTTCTACGAGCAGTACTTC. Amino acids: CSARVGGDFYEQYF.

There are a few counts of this clonotype. The CDR3 region is CASSEGGGQTQYF. CDR3 coding DNA: TGTGCCAGCAGTGAAGGGGGGGGGCAGACCCAGTACTTC. This chain uses TRBV2 with TRBJ2-5; maybe TRBD2 (7 bases). In germline, CDR1 is SNHLY, CDR2 FYNNEI. Trimming stripped 1 base from V and 6 bases from J, with 9 bases between. This CDR3 region has 13 residues. The entire variable domain, with the rest obtained from reference TRBV2 and TRBJ2-5, is as follows: EPEVTQTPSHQVTQMGQEVILRCVPISNHLYFYWYRQILGQKVEFLVSFYNNEISEKSEIFDDQFSVERPDGSNFTLKIRSTKLEDSAMYFCASSEGGGQTQYFGPGTRLLVL.

Comment on this clonotype: A much larger clone differs by one base, so this may be a read error. The chain employs TRBV6-4 and TRBJ2-2, with D perhaps TRBD1 (5 bases). The CDR3 has 13 amino acids. V was pared by 4 bases and J by 3 bases, with 6 bases between. Germline lookup yields CDR1 MRHNA and CDR2 SNTAGT. The CDR3 reads CASSARDTGELFF. The CDR3 nucleotides read TGTGCCAGCAGTGCCAGGGACACCGGGGAGCTGTTTTTT.